A selection of T cell receptor beta chains follows, all from one sample in a study of shared clonotypes between healthy human individuals. Produced via immunoSEQ multiplex PCR; TCRdb's table is partial and in-frame only. The sample carries about 2.4 million clones, over 85% recorded once. Sequenced input: naive CD4+ T cells from PBMCs. These receptors were obtained from a man aged 18 to 35 in good health. Some clones in this sample may be carry-over from other donors' samples. Both conserved end residues are part of each CDR3. A D gene is named only where the DNA matches it firmly. Only some rows state a clone size, as once, few, many or a class for expanded clones.

d_gene: NA
len: 15
abundance: NA
j_gene: TRBJ2-2
v_gene: TRBV5-1
CDR3aa: CASSLTETNTGELFF
CDR3nt: TGCGCCAGCAGCTTGACAGAAACTAACACCGGGGAGCTGTTTTTT

d_gene: NA
len: 16
abundance: NA
j_gene: TRBJ2-1
v_gene: TRBV28
CDR3aa: CASSLIGRGRGDEQFF
CDR3nt: TGTGCCAGCAGTTTAATCGGCCGGGGCAGGGGTGATGAGCAGTTCTTC

d_gene: TRBD1
len: 14
abundance: NA
j_gene: TRBJ1-5
v_gene: TRBV19
CDR3aa: CASSRDRAVQPQHF
CDR3nt: TGTGCCAGTAGTCGCGACAGGGCGGTTCAGCCCCAGCATTTT

d_gene: TRBD1
len: 15
abundance: NA
j_gene: TRBJ1-5
v_gene: TRBV7-2
CDR3aa: CASSLAPGQGQPQHF
CDR3nt: TGTGCCAGCAGCTTAGCGCCGGGACAGGGTCAGCCCCAGCATTTT

d_gene: NA
len: 11
abundance: NA
j_gene: TRBJ1-2
v_gene: TRBV6-1
CDR3aa: CASSGRGGYTF
CDR3nt: TGTGCCAGCTCGGGGAGGGGCGGCTACACCTTC

d_gene: TRBD1
len: 12
abundance: NA
j_gene: TRBJ1-1
v_gene: TRBV18
CDR3aa: CASSPRQGGAFF
CDR3nt: TGTGCCAGCTCACCTCGACAGGGAGGAGCTTTCTTT

d_gene: TRBD1
len: 13
abundance: NA
j_gene: TRBJ1-2
v_gene: TRBV30
CDR3aa: CASREGAGYGYTF
CDR3nt: TGTGCCTCGAGGGAGGGGGCAGGGTATGGCTACACCTTC

d_gene: NA
len: 10
abundance: NA
j_gene: TRBJ1-2
v_gene: TRBV28
CDR3aa: CASRGYGYTF
CDR3nt: TGTGCCAGCAGAGGATATGGCTACACCTTC

d_gene: NA
len: 16
abundance: NA
j_gene: TRBJ1-2
v_gene: TRBV7-2
CDR3aa: CASSSQRGSINYGYTF
CDR3nt: TGTGCCAGCAGCTCCCAAAGGGGCAGTATCAACTATGGCTACACCTTC

d_gene: TRBD2
len: 15
abundance: NA
j_gene: TRBJ2-1
v_gene: TRBV18
CDR3aa: CASSPRTSGSDEQFF
CDR3nt: TGTGCCAGCTCACCTAGGACTAGCGGGAGTGATGAGCAGTTCTTC

d_gene: TRBD1
len: 15
abundance: NA
j_gene: TRBJ2-1
v_gene: TRBV19
CDR3aa: CASSTRTGSYNEQFF
CDR3nt: TGTGCCAGTAGTACTCGGACAGGGTCCTACAATGAGCAGTTCTTC

d_gene: TRBD2
len: 14
abundance: NA
j_gene: TRBJ2-7
v_gene: TRBV6-6
CDR3aa: CASSRLAGTYEQYF
CDR3nt: TGTGCCAGCAGCCGACTAGCGGGAACCTACGAGCAGTACTTC

d_gene: NA
len: 13
abundance: NA
j_gene: TRBJ1-6
v_gene: TRBV28
CDR3aa: CASTNGDWSPLHF
CDR3nt: TGTGCCAGCACAAACGGGGACTGGTCACCCCTCCACTTT

d_gene: NA
len: 13
abundance: NA
j_gene: TRBJ2-7
v_gene: TRBV28
CDR3aa: CASTPGLSYEQYF
CDR3nt: TGTGCCAGCACCCCTGGGCTCTCCTACGAGCAGTACTTC

d_gene: NA
len: 16
abundance: NA
j_gene: TRBJ2-3
v_gene: TRBV7-9
CDR3aa: CASSQTRGMNTDTQYF
CDR3nt: TGTGCCAGCAGCCAAACGAGGGGTATGAACACAGATACGCAGTATTTT

d_gene: NA
len: 13
abundance: NA
j_gene: TRBJ2-5
v_gene: TRBV11-2
CDR3aa: CASSPRGQETQYF
CDR3nt: TGTGCCAGCAGCCCTCGGGGGCAGGAGACCCAGTACTTC

d_gene: TRBD1
len: 14
abundance: few
j_gene: TRBJ1-4
v_gene: TRBV5-1
CDR3aa: CASRRDSPNEKLFF
CDR3nt: TGCGCCAGCAGACGGGACAGTCCTAATGAAAAACTGTTTTTT